The clone carrying this T cell receptor beta chain showed up just once. The germline V gene encodes CDR1 MGHDK and CDR2 SYGVNS. The CDR3 is made up of 18 amino acids. Trimming cost V 5 bases and J 7 bases; bases outside gene matches: 21. The data derive from a study of blood T cell repertoires in COVID-19. At the level of the study: The cDNA or gDNA used as material had been derived from T cells, B-cell-depleted T cells, or PBMCs.

Here immunoSEQ multiplex PCR was the method, and the copy in TCRdb shows in-frame clones only, minus some. Of about 670,000 clones listed, 75% to 90% are singletons. This receptor was taken from a woman between 18 and 29 years old with acute or convalescent COVID-19. The chain carries TRBV25-1 and TRBJ1-2; the match to TRBD1 covers 8 bases. The sample comprised peripheral blood. The CDR3 protein is CASSPKLGLGQGAFGYTF. CDR3 nucleotides: TGTGCCAGCAGTCCGAAGTTGGGTTTGGGCCAGGGGGCGTTTGGCTACACCTTC.